Below are 20 T cell receptor beta chains sequenced from a single sample in a study of PD-1 blockade in classical Hodgkin lymphoma. Every single patient, without exception, relapsed after autologous stem cell transplantation, and brentuximab vedotin exposure varied. Here immunoSEQ multiplex PCR was the method, and the copy in TCRdb shows in-frame clones only, minus some. The data show fewer than 45,000 clones, with approximately 80% seen just once and approximately 11% held by the top ten. The source was peripheral blood mononuclear cells (PBMCs), collected at baseline. The receptors were gathered from a human donor with classical Hodgkin lymphoma.

V usage is TRBV2 and J usage is TRBJ1-1, with 8 bases lining up with TRBD1. The V gene's germline CDR1 is SNHLY and CDR2 FYNNEI. J gave up 1 base and V 4 bases, and 5 bases lay outside the gene matches. CDR3 length: 15 residues. CDR3 nucleotide sequence: TGTGCCAGCAGTGCCTGGACAGGGAGGAACACTGAAGCTTTCTTT. Residues: CASSAWTGRNTEAFF. Looking up the rest from reference TRBV2 and TRBJ1-1 gives the full variable domain: EPEVTQTPSHQVTQMGQEVILRCVPISNHLYFYWYRQILGQKVEFLVSFYNNEISEKSEIFDDQFSVERPDGSNFTLKIRSTKLEDSAMYFCASSAWTGRNTEAFFGQGTRLTVV.

The J gene is TRBJ2-5, the V gene TRBV9; TRBD1 matches 8 bases. The end of the DNA aligns better with TRBJ2-7, so the J call may be wrong. Germline V lookup: CDR1 SGDLS, CDR2 YYNGEE. The CDR3 consists of 15 residues. CDR3 residues: CASSQRLDRDYEQYF. CDR3 DNA: TGTGCCAGCAGCCAAAGACTGGACAGGGACTACGAGCAGTACTTC.

By its share, this clone is large (0.1 to 1%). The chain recombines TRBV27 with TRBJ2-1; D ambiguous. There are 13 residues in the CDR3. Germline lookup yields CDR1 MNHEY and CDR2 SMNVEV (reference sequence). V was cut by 3 bases and J by 10 bases, with 13 bases left in between. The CDR3 DNA reads TGTGCCAGCAGTTTTAGTACGGCAGGCGAGCAGTTCTTC. The encoded protein is CASSFSTAGEQFF.

The chain combines TRBV4-3 with TRBJ2-6; D is possibly TRBD1 (6 bases). The CDR3 contains 16 residues. Germline V gene sequence: CDR1 LGHNA, CDR2 YSLEER. The V end lost 4 bases, the J end lost 2 bases, and 12 bases lay between the germline ends. The CDR3 bases are TGCGCCAGCAGCCCTAGGACAGCCACTGGGGCCAACGTCCTGACTTTC. Translating it yields CASSPRTATGANVLTF.

This rearrangement joins TRBV16 to TRBJ1-1; TRBD1 matches 8 bases. CDR3 length: 16 residues. Germline values: CDR1 KGHSY, CDR2 FQNENV. The J segment lost 3 bases and the V segment lost 1 base, leaving 7 bases of the junction unmatched. Here the CDR3 reads CASSQFQQGEDTEAFF. CDR3 sequence (DNA): TGTGCCAGCAGCCAATTCCAACAGGGGGAGGACACTGAAGCTTTCTTT.

The CDR3 region has the DNA TGTGCCAGCAGCTCGCCCGAAGTAGGGTACGAGCAGTACTTC. Amino acids: CASSSPEVGYEQYF. The V gene is TRBV5-6, the J gene TRBJ2-7; no clear D. This CDR3 has 14 residues. Germline CDR1 is SGHDT and CDR2 is YYEEEE. Between the trimmed V and J ends, which lost 3 bases and 4 bases, there was a span of 14 bases.

This rearrangement joins TRBV7-2 to TRBJ2-7; TRBD2 agrees at 13 bases. V shed 4 bases and J 5 bases; nucleotides not matched to a gene: 2. This CDR3 is 14 amino acids long. Germline values: CDR1 SGHTA, CDR2 FQGNSA. This CDR3 reads CASSYGLAGDEQYF. In nucleotides, the CDR3 is TGTGCCAGCAGCTACGGACTAGCGGGAGACGAGCAGTACTTC. The entire variable domain, with the rest obtained from reference TRBV7-2 and TRBJ2-7, is as follows: GAGVSQSPSNKVTEKGKDVELRCDPISGHTALYWYRQSLGQGLEFLIYFQGNSAPDKSGLPSDRFSAERTGGSVSTLTIQRTQQEDSAVYLCASSYGLAGDEQYFGPGTRLTVT.

The chain employs TRBV6-6 and TRBJ2-6; no clear D. Germline assignment: CDR1 MNHNY and CDR2 SVGAGI (reference sequence). Trimming cost V 4 bases and J 1 base, with 8 bases left between them. CDR3 length: 15 amino acids. CDR3 sequence reads: CASSWGLSGANVLTF. The CDR3 coding sequence is TGTGCCAGCAGTTGGGGTCTTTCTGGGGCCAACGTCCTGACTTTC.

This clone was detected a few times. The rearrangement uses TRBV28 and TRBJ2-1, with 9 positions matching TRBD2. In germline, CDR1 is MDHEN, CDR2 SYDVKM. This CDR3 is built from 14 residues. The junction had 3 bases not matched to a gene; V was cut back by 6 bases and J by 3 bases. The CDR3 reads CASSLAGNYNEQFF. CDR3 in DNA: TGTGCCAGCAGCCTAGCGGGAAACTACAATGAGCAGTTCTTC.

V is TRBV13 and J is TRBJ2-5; D gene unclear. Trimming stripped 4 bases from V and 0 bases from J, with 3 bases between. Germline assignment: CDR1 PRHDT and CDR2 FYEKMQ (reference sequence). The CDR3 has 12 residues. In nucleotides, the CDR3 is TGTGCCAGCAGCTCAAACCAAGAGACCCAGTACTTC. Translated: CASSSNQETQYF.

V usage is TRBV15 and J usage is TRBJ2-5; D gene ambiguous. CDR1 is LNHNV, CDR2 YYDKDF, per germline (reference sequence). V was clipped by 0 bases and J by 5 bases, with 7 bases between them. This CDR3 comprises 13 residues. The CDR3 nucleotides read TGTGCCACCAGCAGAGATCTGATGGAGACCCAGTACTTC. Protein product: CATSRDLMETQYF.

This clone appeared once. J is TRBJ1-1 and V is TRBV7-9; maybe TRBD1 (6 bases). Trimming removed 5 bases from V and 5 bases from J, with 12 bases in between. The germline CDR1 and CDR2 sequences are SEHNR and FQNEAQ (reference sequence). The CDR3 is 13 residues long. DNA for the CDR3: TGTGCCAGCAGCCACAGGGATGGTACTGAAGCTTTCTTT. It translates to CASSHRDGTEAFF.

This clone was observed once. The V gene is TRBV6-9, the J gene TRBJ2-7, with 8 bases matching TRBD2. Losses at the gene ends were 10 bases for V and 4 bases for J; bases not matched to a gene: 21. The germline V gene has CDR1 MNHGY and CDR2 SVAAGI. The CDR3 runs to 17 residues. In nucleotides, the CDR3 is TGTGCCAAAGTAGCGGGAATCGGAATATCGGGGAGATACGAGCAGTACTTC. Amino acids: CAKVAGIGISGRYEQYF.

The chain carries TRBV29-1 and TRBJ2-4; D call uncertain. V lost 4 bases to trimming and J lost 7 bases, with 11 bases between them. Germline V gives CDR1 SQVTM, CDR2 ANQGSEA. The CDR3 is made up of 12 amino acids. CDR3 sequence reads: CSVGPGDNIQYF. DNA of the CDR3: TGCAGCGTTGGTCCGGGCGACAACATTCAGTACTTC. The full variable domain, in which reference TRBV29-1 and TRBJ2-4 provide the parts outside the CDR3, is SAVISQKPSRDICQRGTSLTIQCQVDSQVTMMFWYRQQPGQSLTLIATANQGSEATYESGFVIDKFPISRPNLTFSTLTVSNMSPEDSSIYLCSVGPGDNIQYFGAGTRLSVL.

The table lists this clone with a few counts. The chain employs TRBV28 and TRBJ2-4; a possible D gene is TRBD2 (5 bases). Per germline, CDR1 MDHEN and CDR2 SYDVKM. V lost 9 bases and J lost 0, with 12 bases in between. The CDR3 extends over 14 amino acids. For the CDR3, the DNA is TGTGCCAGTCGGGGAGAGTTAGCCAAAAACATTCAGTACTTC. Protein sequence: CASRGELAKNIQYF.

V and J are TRBV11-2 and TRBJ2-7; perhaps TRBD1 as D (6 bases). CDR3 size: 15 residues. Trimming shortened V by 5 bases and J by 4 bases, and 18 bases separated the two germline ends. Germline V gene data show CDR1 as SGHAT and CDR2 as FQNNGV. CDR3 amino acids: CASSPLQGYSYEQYF. CDR3 in DNA: TGTGCCAGCAGCCCCCTACAGGGATATAGTTACGAGCAGTACTTC.

The chain employs TRBV7-2 and TRBJ1-2, with 10 bases that match TRBD1. The V gene's germline CDR1 is SGHTA and CDR2 FQGNSA. The CDR3 sequence is 16 residues long. V lost 1 base, J lost 6 bases, and 8 bases stayed unmatched. The CDR3 here is CASSLDVADRGNGYTF. The CDR3 DNA is TGTGCCAGCAGCTTAGATGTTGCGGACAGGGGGAATGGCTACACCTTC.

The chain links TRBV2 to TRBJ2-5; D is ambiguous. Germline V gene sequence: CDR1 SNHLY, CDR2 FYNNEI. Trimming took 6 bases from V and 5 from J, leaving 10 bases between them. CDR3 size: 12 residues. This chain's CDR3 is CASSESWETQYF. In DNA, the CDR3 is TGTGCCAGCAGCGAAAGTTGGGAGACCCAGTACTTC.

The rearrangement joins TRBV28 to TRBJ2-2; no firm D call. The CDR3 contains 18 residues. Trimming removed 1 base from V and 4 bases from J, with 19 bases in between. The germline gives CDR1 MDHEN, CDR2 SYDVKM. The CDR3 is CASSLYIASMTGTGELFF. The CDR3 DNA reads TGTGCCAGCAGTTTATATATTGCATCAATGACCGGCACCGGGGAGCTGTTTTTT.

Only one count was recorded for this clone. The sample has other DNA sequences that encode this CDR3 too. The rearrangement uses TRBV11-2 and TRBJ2-7; D remains unclear. Germline CDR1 SGHAT, CDR2 FQNNGV. The CDR3 has 13 residues. Trimming left V 5 bases short and J 2 bases short, with 10 bases between. The CDR3 nucleotides read TGTGCCAGCAGCCCGGGTCTTGCCTACGAGCAGTACTTC. Translated: CASSPGLAYEQYF.